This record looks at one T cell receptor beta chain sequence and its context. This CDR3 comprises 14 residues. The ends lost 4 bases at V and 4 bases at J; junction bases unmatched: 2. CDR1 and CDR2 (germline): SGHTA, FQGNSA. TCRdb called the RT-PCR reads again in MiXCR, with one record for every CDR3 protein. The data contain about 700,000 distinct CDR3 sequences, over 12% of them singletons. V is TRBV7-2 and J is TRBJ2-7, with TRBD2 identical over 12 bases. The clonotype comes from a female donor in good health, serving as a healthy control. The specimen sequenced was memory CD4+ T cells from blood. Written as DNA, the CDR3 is TGTGCCAGCAGCTCTACTAGCGGGAGGTACGAGCAGTACTTC. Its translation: CASSSTSGRYEQYF.